Below, 9 T cell receptor beta chains from the same sample are listed, as sequenced in a study of cytomegalovirus exposure and HLA in healthy donors. The PCR had 60 Vbeta and 13 Jbeta primers. Assay used: immunoSEQ multiplex PCR; TCRdb lists only in-frame clones, some missing. Of 130,000 to 150,000 clones in the sample, 70% to 85% are singletons; the top ten hold roughly 4.5%. The specimen was PBMCs. The receptors derive from a man aged 35-49 years in good health and CMV-seropositive.

The V and J genes are TRBV7-2 and TRBJ2-5; 7 bases fit TRBD2. The CDR3 sequence is 15 residues long. The germline gives CDR1 SGHTA, CDR2 FQGNSA. Losses at the gene ends were 2 bases for V and 0 bases for J; bases not matched to a gene: 3. The CDR3 DNA is TGTGCCAGCAGCTTAAATAGCGGGCACCAAGAGACCCAGTACTTC. Translation gives CASSLNSGHQETQYF.

About this clone itself: The junction departs from germline at one end; a sequencing error may be responsible. The CDR3 coding sequence is TGTGCCAGCAGGTCGGGGACTAGCGGTCTAAGTATGCACTTC. This gives the protein CASRSGTSGLSMHF. The V call is TRBV6-5, the J call TRBJ2-5; TRBD2 agrees at 11 bases. This CDR3 is built from 14 residues. Germline-derived CDR1 and CDR2 are MNHEY and SVGAGI.

This sequence joins TRBV7-9 and TRBJ2-3; 7 bases map to TRBD1. Looked up from germline, CDR1 is SEHNR and CDR2 is FQNEAQ (reference sequence). The CDR3 totals 15 residues. Trimming at V came to 6 bases and at J to 0 bases, leaving 6 bases not matched to a gene. CDR3 amino acids: CASSTGTVSTDTQYF. The CDR3 DNA follows: TGTGCCAGCAGTACCGGGACAGTAAGCACAGATACGCAGTATTTT.

The genes are TRBV14 and TRBJ2-7; 11 bases are shared with TRBD2. Germline V gene lookup returns CDR1 SGHDN and CDR2 FVKESK. This CDR3 is built from 15 residues. With V trimmed by 4 bases and J by 2 bases, 4 bases remained unmatched. CDR3 coding DNA: TGTGCCAGCAGCCTCGGGACTAGCGGTACCTACGAGCAGTACTTC. The encoded protein is CASSLGTSGTYEQYF.

The chain recombines TRBV18 with TRBJ2-3; 8 bases are shared with TRBD1. Per the germline V gene, CDR1 is KGHSH and CDR2 is LQKENI. The CDR3 runs to 15 residues. The V segment lost 2 bases and the J segment 1 base; nucleotides outside the gene matches: 2. The CDR3 coding sequence is TGTGCCAGCTCACCAACGACAGGGGGCACAGATACGCAGTATTTT. Amino acid sequence: CASSPTTGGTDTQYF.

This clone showed up just a few times. The chain carries TRBV20-1 and TRBJ1-1; no definite D call. Germline lookup yields CDR1 DFQATT and CDR2 SNEGSKA (reference sequence). CDR3 length equals 11 residues. V lost 1 base, J lost 7 bases, and 7 bases lay in between. CDR3 DNA sequence: TGCAGTGCTAGAGGGGGAGGTGAAGCTTTCTTT. Its protein is CSARGGGEAFF.

This clone was observed a few times. The V call is TRBV7-9, the J call TRBJ2-1, with 7 bases aligning to TRBD2. The trim removed 5 bases at V and 3 bases at J, leaving 7 bases unmatched. Germline CDR1 reads SEHNR; CDR2 reads FQNEAQ (reference sequence). The CDR3 is 15 amino acids. CDR3 in amino acids: CASSLGGGGYNEQFF. CDR3 DNA sequence: TGTGCCAGCAGCCTAGGAGGCGGGGGCTACAATGAGCAGTTCTTC. Filled out from reference TRBV7-9 and TRBJ2-1, the complete variable domain reads DTGVSQNPRHKITKRGQNVTFRCDPISEHNRLYWYRQTLGQGPEFLTYFQNEAQLEKSRLLSDRFSAERPKGSFSTLEIQRTEQGDSAMYLCASSLGGGGYNEQFFGPGTRLTVL.

V usage is TRBV4-2 and J usage is TRBJ2-7; possible D gene TRBD1, 7 bases. CDR1 LGHNA and CDR2 YNFKEQ come from the germline V gene. The CDR3 has 15 amino acids. The V and J ends lost 5 bases and 5 bases respectively, with 19 bases between them. CDR3 loop: CASSFTAGQTNEQYF. The DNA for the CDR3 is TGTGCCAGCAGCTTTACGGCGGGACAGACTAACGAGCAGTACTTC.

The chain recombines TRBV5-4 with TRBJ1-5, with D tentatively TRBD1 (5 bases). The V gene lost 1 base and the J gene lost 4 bases, with 15 bases spanning the gap. CDR1 is SGHNT and CDR2 is YYREEE in the germline V gene (reference sequence). There are 16 residues in the CDR3. CDR3 DNA sequence: TGTGCCAGCAGCTTGACAGGTGGTGGTGAAAATCAGCCCCAGCATTTT. Translation gives CASSLTGGGENQPQHF.